This T cell receptor (beta chain) comes out of a study of a mutant IDH1 vaccine in newly diagnosed glioma. As concerns this clone: Its target is not known.

General study findings and limits: The occurrence of vaccine-induced immune responses was seen in around 93% of patients. Pseudoprogression apparently tracked independently of changes in top peripheral T cell clonotypes.

Libraries were prepared by immunoSEQ multiplex PCR; TCRdb keeps only in-frame clonotypes and omits some of them. Of about 54,000 clones listed, 80% were seen once; the top ten hold 6.2%. Time point indicated: week 23, last vaccination. Vaccinated patients received 300 ug of mutant IDH1 20-mer peptide per dose, with topical imiquimod. V gave up 3 bases and J gave up 2 bases, with 20 bases separating them. Germline CDR1 LNHDA, CDR2 SQIVND (reference sequence). The CDR3 sequence is 18 residues long. This chain uses TRBV19 with TRBJ1-5, with D perhaps TRBD1 (6 bases). Material: PBMCs, obtained from a glioma patient whose treatment included an IDH1 peptide vaccine. This TCR derives from a man aged 35 to 55 with glioma. CDR3: CASSIGGRTGTRNQPQHF. The CDR3 DNA is TGTGCCAGTAGTATTGGGGGGCGTACAGGGACACGCAATCAGCCCCAGCATTTT.